These 31 T cell receptor beta chains came from one sample sequenced in a study of response to subunit inactivated influenza vaccine. TCRdb reanalysed the RT-PCR reads using MiXCR and keeps one entry per CDR3 protein. The profile covers some 550,000 distinct CDR3 sequences, with 20% to 25% appearing a single time and 2.8% taken by the ten largest. The data also belong to a second study, concerning T cells expressing NK-cell markers. This second report adds: Beta-chain TCR cDNA was generated via 5'RACE template switching with UMIs.

The source was CD4+ T cells sorted from PBMCs, collected 11 to 12 days after vaccination. These receptors were taken from a man in his fifties or sixties who received an inactivated influenza vaccine.

This clonotype appeared a few times. V is TRBV11-2 and J is TRBJ2-7; 11 bases align to TRBD1. Germline V lookup: CDR1 SGHAT, CDR2 FQNNGV. J was trimmed by 6 bases and V by 7 bases; bases with no gene match: 5. The CDR3 runs to 13 residues. This chain's CDR3 is CASNGQGATEQYF. The CDR3 bases are TGTGCCAGCAACGGACAGGGGGCAACCGAGCAGTACTTC.

The rearrangement joins TRBV12-3 or TRBV12-4 to TRBJ1-4, with D hard to call. The CDR3 has 16 amino acids. Trimming cost V 5 bases and J 0 bases, with 13 bases left between them. CDR3 residues: CASSPTRIATNEKLFF. The CDR3 nucleotides are TGTGCCAGCAGTCCTACCAGAATTGCAACTAATGAAAAACTGTTTTTT.

The rearrangement joins TRBV3-1 to TRBJ2-2; 14 bases match TRBD2. J lost 7 bases, V lost 1 base, and 14 bases had no gene match. The length of the CDR3 is 20 residues. CDR1 LGHDT and CDR2 YNNKEL come from the germline V gene (reference sequence). CDR3 nucleotide sequence: TGTGCCAGCAGCCAAGGGAGGACTAGCGGGAGGTACCGGGTTGTCGGGGAGCTGTTTTTT. The encoded protein is CASSQGRTSGRYRVVGELFF.

This clonotype was recorded a few times. The chain combines TRBV12-3 or TRBV12-4 with TRBJ1-3; 7 bases agree with TRBD1. The CDR3 is made up of 15 amino acids. With V trimmed by 7 bases and J by 4 bases, 10 bases remained unmatched. CDR3 DNA: TGTGCCAGCACCCTTCGACAGGGTCAGGGAAACACCATATATTTT. Translated, it gives CASTLRQGQGNTIYF.

In DNA form, the CDR3 reads TGTGCCAGCAGCGCAGGGACTGGCGGGGGGGCCCTCTACAATGAGCAGTTCTTC. Residues: CASSAGTGGGALYNEQFF. J is TRBJ2-1 and V is TRBV11-2, with 9 bases matching TRBD2. The CDR3 has 18 residues. The V gene's germline CDR1 is SGHAT and CDR2 FQNNGV. Losses at the gene ends were 5 bases for V and 3 bases for J; bases not matched to a gene: 14.

This clonotype was found a few times. The rearrangement links TRBV4-3 to TRBJ2-1, with 9 bases identical to TRBD2. This CDR3 has 16 residues. The germline CDR1 and CDR2 sequences are LGHNA and YSLEER. After removal of 0 bases from V and 8 bases from J, the junction contained 8 bases not matched to a gene. The CDR3 sequence: CASSQDFSGRPDEQFF. The CDR3 DNA follows: TGCGCCAGCAGCCAAGATTTCAGCGGGAGGCCCGATGAGCAGTTCTTC.

The rearrangement links TRBV3-1 to TRBJ2-7; a possible D gene is TRBD2 (6 bases). The CDR3 covers 14 residues. Trimming removed 3 bases from V and 2 bases from J, with 11 bases in between. Germline loops: CDR1 LGHDT, CDR2 YNNKEL (reference sequence). Written as DNA, the CDR3 is TGTGCCAGCAGCCACGGGGGTACAGCCTACGAGCAGTACTTC. Protein: CASSHGGTAYEQYF.

This clonotype has a handful of counts. This rearrangement joins TRBV10-3 to TRBJ2-3; 12 nucleotides align to TRBD2. Germline CDR1 and CDR2: ENHRY and SYGVKD. This CDR3 has 16 residues. The junction had 6 bases not matched to a gene; V was cut back by 6 bases and J by 2 bases. DNA for the CDR3: TGTGCCATCAGCCCCACTAGCGGGGGGTCCACAGATACGCAGTATTTT. It is translated as CAISPTSGGSTDTQYF.

The CDR3 sequence is CASSKELTGELFF. CDR3 bases: TGTGCCAGCAGTAAAGAACTCACCGGGGAGCTGTTTTTT. The rearrangement joins TRBV6-4 to TRBJ2-2; the D is unclear. The germline V gene has CDR1 MRHNA and CDR2 SNTAGT. V lost 5 bases to trimming and J lost 4 bases, with 8 bases between them. This CDR3 comprises 13 residues.

The J gene is TRBJ1-6, the V gene TRBV11-2; D is perhaps TRBD1 (5 bases). The CDR3 is 15 residues long. The germline V and J ends were trimmed by 1 base and 10 bases, with 14 bases remaining between them. The germline V gene has CDR1 SGHAT and CDR2 FQNNGV. The CDR3 sequence is CASSLGGALRSPLHF. The CDR3 bases are TGTGCCAGCAGCTTAGGTGGGGCACTCCGCTCACCCCTCCACTTT.

This chain joins TRBV10-3 and TRBJ2-2; 11 positions match TRBD2. The CDR3 loop spans 16 amino acids. Trimming cost V 7 bases and J 2 bases; bases outside gene matches: 6. Looked up from germline, CDR1 is ENHRY and CDR2 is SYGVKD. The CDR3 bases are TGTGCCATCAACACCGGGACTAGCGGTAACACCGGGGAGCTGTTTTTT. It translates to CAINTGTSGNTGELFF.

The chain carries TRBV3-1 and TRBJ2-3; 9 nucleotides align to TRBD2. Germline CDR1 is LGHDT and CDR2 is YNNKEL (reference sequence). There are 15 residues in the CDR3. The V gene end was trimmed by 2 bases and the J gene end by 3 bases; junction bases not matched to a gene: 3. CDR3: CASSQSTSGTDTQYF. The DNA of the CDR3 is TGTGCCAGCAGCCAAAGTACTAGCGGGACAGATACGCAGTATTTT.

This clonotype occurred a few times. V and J are TRBV7-9 and TRBJ1-1; D perhaps matches TRBD1 (5 bases). Germline V gene sequence: CDR1 SEHNR, CDR2 FQNEAQ (reference sequence). V was shortened by 1 base and J by 8 bases, with 17 bases between the two germline ends. The CDR3 spans 15 residues. CDR3 loop: CASSLDQGSSLEAFF. The DNA for the CDR3 is TGTGCCAGCAGCTTAGACCAGGGATCCTCATTGGAAGCTTTCTTT.

This clonotype was counted ten times or more. In DNA form, the CDR3 reads TGTGCCAGCAGTTTAGGGTTGGGGCCTAGTCGGGACGGGGAGCTGTTTTTT. This sequence encodes CASSLGLGPSRDGELFF. This rearrangement joins TRBV28 to TRBJ2-2; D possibly uses TRBD1 or TRBD2 (5 bases each). Germline V gives CDR1 MDHEN, CDR2 SYDVKM. V lost 2 bases to trimming and J lost 7 bases, with 20 bases between them. CDR3 length equals 17 residues.

This clonotype was recorded many times. The rearrangement links TRBV29-1 to TRBJ2-3; the D gene is possibly TRBD1 (5 bases). The CDR3 is made up of 13 amino acids. CDR1 and CDR2 (germline): SQVTM, ANQGSEA. V was pared by 4 bases and J by 2 bases, with 10 bases between. In DNA form, the CDR3 reads TGCAGCGTTGCAGGGCGGTACACAGATACGCAGTATTTT. It translates to CSVAGRYTDTQYF.

This rearrangement joins TRBV12-3 or TRBV12-4 to TRBJ2-5; the D gene is possibly TRBD1 (5 bases). V shed 4 bases and J shed 9 bases, with 15 bases lying between them. The CDR3 runs to 13 residues. Here the CDR3 reads CASSSDGLGAQYF. CDR3 in DNA: TGTGCCAGCAGTTCAGACGGCCTAGGGGCCCAGTACTTC.

Written as DNA, the CDR3 is TGTGCCAGCAGTGATACAGGGGCGGCTTGGGAGCAGTACTTC. Translation: CASSDTGAAWEQYF. V gene TRBV2 combines with J gene TRBJ2-7; 7 bases line up with TRBD1. Germline loops: CDR1 SNHLY, CDR2 FYNNEI. This CDR3 spans 14 amino acids. V lost 3 bases, J lost 7 bases, and 9 bases stayed unmatched. The whole variable domain, remainder taken from reference TRBV2 and TRBJ2-7, is EPEVTQTPSHQVTQMGQEVILRCVPISNHLYFYWYRQILGQKVEFLVSFYNNEISEKSEIFDDQFSVERPDGSNFTLKIRSTKLEDSAMYFCASSDTGAAWEQYFGPGTRLTVT.

Written as DNA, the CDR3 is TGTGCCAGCAGCCAGGACCGACAGTTGGGCGAGCAGTACTTC. Translating it yields CASSQDRQLGEQYF. The chain employs TRBV11-2 and TRBJ2-7, with TRBD1 as a possible D gene (5 bases). The germline gives CDR1 SGHAT, CDR2 FQNNGV. CDR3 length: 14 amino acids. Trimming stripped 5 bases from V and 6 bases from J, with 17 bases between.

This clonotype has just one count. CDR3 sequence: CASSPPYSQETQYF. The CDR3 DNA sequence: TGTGCCAGCTCACCACCGTACAGCCAAGAGACCCAGTACTTC. J is TRBJ2-5 and V is TRBV18; no definite D call. The CDR3 runs to 14 residues. Germline assignment: CDR1 KGHSH and CDR2 LQKENI. Trimming took off 0 bases at V and 1 base at J, with 6 bases between the two ends. Full variable domain (rest looked up from reference TRBV18 and TRBJ2-5): NAGVMQNPRHLVRRRGQEARLRCSPMKGHSHVYWYRQLPEEGLKFMVYLQKENIIDESGMPKERFSAEFPKEGPSILRIQQVVRGDSAAYFCASSPPYSQETQYFGPGTRLLVL.

The V call is TRBV20-1, the J call TRBJ1-5, with D maybe TRBD1 (6 bases). The length of the CDR3 is 14 residues. The ends were cut back, 1 base at V and 7 bases at J, with 14 bases in the middle. Germline values: CDR1 DFQATT, CDR2 SNEGSKA (reference sequence). This chain's CDR3 is CSARGTLGTQPQHF. DNA for the CDR3: TGCAGTGCTAGAGGGACATTGGGGACACAGCCCCAGCATTTT.

The chain is built from TRBV15 and TRBJ2-1, with 13 bases that match TRBD2. V dropped 0 bases and J dropped 9; count of bases not matched to a gene: 14. CDR3 size: 19 residues. CDR1 and CDR2 (germline): LNHNV, YYDKDF (reference sequence). Here the CDR3 reads CATSRDGWTGTSGKVEQFF. CDR3 coding DNA: TGTGCCACCAGCAGAGATGGGTGGACCGGGACTAGCGGGAAGGTTGAGCAGTTCTTC. Complete variable domain (other parts from reference TRBV15 and TRBJ2-1): DAMVIQNPRYQVTQFGKPVTLSCSQTLNHNVMYWYQQKSSQAPKLLFHYYDKDFNNEADTPDNFQSRRPNTSFCFLDIRSPGLGDTAMYLCATSRDGWTGTSGKVEQFFGPGTRLTVL.

The chain uses TRBV20-1 and TRBJ2-3; 8 nucleotides agree with TRBD2. CDR3 length: 15 residues. Trimming at V came to 6 bases and at J to 1 base, leaving 9 bases not matched to a gene. Germline CDR1 is DFQATT and CDR2 is SNEGSKA (reference sequence). CDR3 nucleotide sequence: TGCAGTGCCTCAGCGACGGGGGGGGGCACAGATACGCAGTATTTT. This translates into CSASATGGGTDTQYF.

The table lists this clonotype with a few counts. The chain carries TRBV29-1 and TRBJ2-7; the D gene could be TRBD1 or TRBD2 (5 bases each). This CDR3 has 15 residues. In germline, CDR1 is SQVTM, CDR2 ANQGSEA. V was trimmed by 7 bases and J by 6 bases, leaving 25 bases between them. The CDR3 sequence: CSAIRDARKNSEQYF. The CDR3 nucleotides read TGCAGCGCCATACGGGACGCCCGGAAAAACAGCGAGCAGTACTTC.

V is TRBV10-3 and J is TRBJ2-1; TRBD1 matches at 7 bases. Germline trimming cut 4 bases from V and 5 bases from J; bases unmatched to any gene: 5. Germline V gene lookup returns CDR1 ENHRY and CDR2 SYGVKD. The CDR3 is made up of 14 amino acids. The CDR3 spells CAISVRGQNNEQFF. The CDR3 DNA reads as TGTGCCATCAGTGTCCGGGGACAGAACAATGAGCAGTTCTTC.

This clonotype showed up just a few times. The chain links TRBV9 to TRBJ2-1, with D possibly matching TRBD2 (6 bases). CDR3 length: 15 residues. V lost 5 bases and J 0 bases, leaving 12 bases between the germline ends. The germline V gene has CDR1 SGDLS and CDR2 YYNGEE. The CDR3 nucleotides are TGTGCCAGCAGTGGCGGGACCGGCTCCTACAATGAGCAGTTCTTC. Its translation is CASSGGTGSYNEQFF.

The CDR3 DNA sequence: TGTGCCAGTAGTTCCGCCGGGGTAGGGAATGAAAAACTGTTTTTT. It encodes CASSSAGVGNEKLFF. V is TRBV19 and J is TRBJ1-4; D remains unclear. The germline V gene has CDR1 LNHDA and CDR2 SQIVND (reference sequence). The CDR3 covers 15 residues. Trimming cost V 5 bases and J 5 bases, with 15 bases left between them.

This clonotype was counted a few times. The chain links TRBV7-2 to TRBJ2-7; 9 bases fit TRBD1. Trimming removed 5 bases from V and 6 bases from J; junction bases left unmatched: 11. The CDR3 loop spans 15 amino acids. CDR1 and CDR2 (germline): SGHTA, FQGNSA. CDR3 DNA: TGTGCCAGCAGCCTTATGGGACAGGGACTTAGCGAGCAGTACTTC. It encodes CASSLMGQGLSEQYF.

This clonotype was detected a few times. The CDR3 DNA follows: TGTGCCAGCAGCTTAAGGCCGGGACAGGGGATTTTCGTCTCCGGGGAGCTGTTTTTT. Encoded protein: CASSLRPGQGIFVSGELFF. The J gene is TRBJ2-2, the V gene TRBV7-8, with 10 bases matching TRBD1. The germline CDR1 and CDR2 sequences are SGHVS and FQNEAQ. This CDR3 spans 19 amino acids. Unmatched junction bases numbered 15, after V lost 2 bases and J lost 6 bases.

This clonotype was counted only a few times. The chain employs TRBV6-1 and TRBJ2-2, with 8 bases aligning to TRBD2. There are 16 residues in the CDR3. Germline CDR1 reads MNHNS; CDR2 reads SASEGT. Losses at the gene ends were 8 bases for V and 6 bases for J; bases not matched to a gene: 14. CDR3 in DNA: TGTGCCAGCGGCCAGGTAGCGGGGCGGACTTCCGGGGAGCTGTTTTTT. Amino acids: CASGQVAGRTSGELFF.

This clonotype was seen more than once but under ten times. The rearrangement uses TRBV12-3 or TRBV12-4 and TRBJ2-3; D gene uncertain. CDR3 length equals 13 residues. V lost 6 bases and J lost 3, with 10 bases in between. This chain's CDR3 is CASRLSVTDTQYF. The CDR3 DNA is TGTGCCAGCAGACTTTCGGTGACAGATACGCAGTATTTT.

This clonotype turned up a few times. V and J are TRBV4-2 and TRBJ2-3, with a weak D call TRBD2 (6 bases). CDR1 and CDR2 (germline): LGHNA, YNFKEQ. CDR3 length: 15 residues. V was pared by 1 base and J by 4 bases, with 12 bases between. This CDR3 is CASSQVGGFADTQYF. In nucleotides, the CDR3 is TGTGCCAGCAGCCAAGTAGGAGGGTTTGCAGATACGCAGTATTTT.